This TCR beta chain was recovered during a study of tumor-infiltrating lymphocytes in primary liver carcinoma. Germline DNA was also extracted, and blood RNA derived from unsorted whole blood. This clonotype was detected a few times. The germline V gene has CDR1 MDHEN and CDR2 SYDVKM. The CDR3 runs 15 residues. With 8 bases clipped from V and 4 bases from J, the junction kept 11 bases outside the gene matches. A primer matching the constant region was used to make TCR beta cDNA from 500 ng of total RNA. Library construction for TCR beta comprised three nested multiplex PCR rounds performed with slightly modified ARM-PCR. Both of the initial two PCR rounds ran for approximately 11 cycles and employed TRBV1-TRBV30 forward primers alongside a C-beta reverse primer. TCRdb re-called the multiplex PCR reads through MiXCR, storing one row per CDR3 protein. The sample has 300,000 to 400,000 distinct CDR3 sequences; around 60% are singletons.

This clonotype was obtained from a man between 35 and 55 years old with primary liver carcinoma and hepatitis B virus infection. This chain joins TRBV28 and TRBJ2-1; TRBD2 aligns across 7 bases. Sequenced material: peripheral blood. CDR3: CASGSPRGVYNEQFF. The DNA of the CDR3 is TGTGCCAGCGGTTCCCCCCGGGGGGTTTACAATGAGCAGTTCTTC.